The 3 T cell receptor beta chains in this list originate from one sample, sequenced in a study of shared clonotypes between healthy human individuals. Clones were read by immunoSEQ multiplex PCR, and TCRdb kept only the in-frame ones, dropping some. The table has 650,000 to 700,000 clones, roughly 87% seen once. The sample comprised memory CD8+ T cells from PBMCs. Subset reported: CD45RO+ cells pooled with CCR7-negative TemRA cells. The receptors originated from a man aged 18 to 35 in good health. Some clones in this sample may be carry-over from other donors' samples.

This clone was seen only a few times. The CDR3 here is CASSQDSTPNTEAFF. The CDR3 DNA follows: TGTGCCAGCAGCCAAGATTCCACACCGAACACTGAAGCTTTCTTT. V gene TRBV4-2 combines with J gene TRBJ1-1; D gene ambiguous. The CDR3 extends over 15 amino acids. CDR1 LGHNA and CDR2 YNFKEQ come from the germline V gene. Trimming removed 0 bases from V and 1 base from J, with 9 bases in between.

The chain couples TRBV30 to TRBJ2-1; perhaps TRBD2 as D (6 bases). Germline V gives CDR1 GTSNPN, CDR2 SVGIG (reference sequence). V lost 2 bases, J lost 4 bases, and 24 bases lay in between. CDR3 length: 18 amino acids. The DNA of the CDR3 is TGTGCCTGGAGTTATAATTCCATAGCGGACTCTCATTACAATGAGCAGTTCTTC. Its translation: CAWSYNSIADSHYNEQFF.

The chain employs TRBV6-5 and TRBJ2-2, with unresolved D. Trimming left V 0 bases short and J 7 bases short, with 9 bases between. Germline CDR1 MNHEY, CDR2 SVGAGI. The CDR3 runs to 14 residues. The CDR3 loop is CASSYSWGNGELFF. Written as DNA, the CDR3 is TGTGCCAGCAGTTACTCATGGGGAAACGGGGAGCTGTTTTTT.